This T cell receptor beta chain derives from a study of control samples from healthy donors and cancer patients. Germline V gives CDR1 MNHEY, CDR2 SMNVEV (reference sequence). With V trimmed by 5 bases and J by 2 bases, 9 bases remained unmatched. CDR3 size: 17 residues. Profiled with immunoSEQ multiplex PCR; TCRdb holds only in-frame clones, not every one. The table includes tens of thousands of clones, 85% to 95% detected once. The sequenced sample consisted of blood. This receptor was taken from a woman in her twenties or thirties in good health. The rearrangement uses TRBV27 and TRBJ2-3, with 11 nucleotides matching TRBD2. CDR3 sequence (DNA): TGTGCCAGCAGTCCAATCCCTAGCGGGGGGCCCACAGATACGCAGTATTTT. Translated: CASSPIPSGGPTDTQYF.